This T cell receptor (beta chain) was identified during a study of shared clonotypes between healthy human individuals. The protocol was immunoSEQ multiplex PCR, while the TCRdb copy is restricted to in-frame clones and leaves out a portion. The data show 2 million to 3 million clones, 93% seen once. Germline CDR1 is LNHDA and CDR2 is SQIVND (reference sequence). The CDR3 spans 15 residues. Deletions cut 7 bases from V and 1 base from J, with 16 bases between. This clonotype originated in a man younger than 35 in good health. Some clones in this sample may be carry-over from other donors' samples. Material for sequencing was naive CD4+ T cells from PBMCs. Subset given: CD45RA+ positively selected. V usage is TRBV19 and J usage is TRBJ1-1, with D unresolved. The CDR3 loop reads CASTYGKRSNTEAFF. The CDR3 bases are TGTGCCAGTACCTATGGGAAGAGATCGAACACTGAAGCTTTCTTT.